Each of the 16 T cell receptor beta chains below was sequenced from the same sample in a study of cytomegalovirus exposure and HLA in healthy donors. Primers: 60 Vbeta forward and 13 Jbeta reverse. This table comes from immunoSEQ multiplex PCR, and its TCRdb copy is limited to in-frame clones, with some not included. The repertoire includes 150,000 to 200,000 clones, 80% to 90% of them detected once, and approximately 8.5% sits in the top ten. The specimen was PBMCs. The source of these receptors is a man aged 18 to 29 in good health and CMV-seropositive.

V is TRBV28 and J is TRBJ2-7, with 7 bases that match TRBD1. Germline assignment: CDR1 MDHEN and CDR2 SYDVKM. The CDR3 is 15 residues long. V gave up 3 bases and J gave up 4 bases; unmatched junction bases: 9. The CDR3 DNA sequence: TGTGCCAGCAGTTTCCGGGACCTACAGGGGTACGAGCAGTACTTC. This encodes CASSFRDLQGYEQYF. The full variable domain, completed using reference TRBV28 and TRBJ2-7, is DVKVTQSSRYLVKRTGEKVFLECVQDMDHENMFWYRQDPGLGLRLIYFSYDVKMKEKGDIPEGYSVSREKKERFSLILESASTNQTSMYLCASSFRDLQGYEQYFGPGTRLTVT.

The chain combines TRBV11-2 with TRBJ2-7; D is possibly TRBD2 (7 bases). CDR3 length: 15 amino acids. The V gene's germline CDR1 is SGHAT and CDR2 FQNNGV. Trimming removed 1 base from V and 5 bases from J, with 15 bases in between. CDR3 protein: CASSLGVGGADEQYF. The CDR3 DNA follows: TGTGCCAGCAGCTTAGGCGTGGGGGGGGCGGACGAGCAGTACTTC.

The rearrangement uses TRBV9 and TRBJ2-3; D perhaps matches TRBD2 (6 bases). CDR3 size: 13 residues. Trimming removed 3 bases at V and 1 base at J, with 6 bases between. Germline V gives CDR1 SGDLS, CDR2 YYNGEE. In DNA form, the CDR3 reads TGTGCCAGCAGCGGGGGGGGCACAGATACGCAGTATTTT. The encoded protein is CASSGGGTDTQYF.

The genes are TRBV14 and TRBJ1-4; D remains ambiguous. Between the trimmed V and J ends, which lost 0 bases and 8 bases, there was a span of 22 bases. CDR1 and CDR2 from the germline V gene are SGHDN and FVKESK. The CDR3 runs 18 residues. The CDR3 DNA reads as TGTGCCAGCAGCCAAGATCTATGGCCGAGAGGAACTGGCGAAAAACTGTTTTTT. This gives the protein CASSQDLWPRGTGEKLFF.

For this clone: In the same sample, other DNA sequences code for this CDR3. The chain carries TRBV5-6 and TRBJ2-3; D is ambiguous. The CDR3 is 14 amino acids. Trimming took off 1 base at V and 0 bases at J, with 6 bases between the two ends. The germline V gene encodes CDR1 SGHDT and CDR2 YYEEEE. CDR3: CASSLPLSTDTQYF. In nucleotides, the CDR3 is TGTGCCAGCAGCTTGCCGTTAAGCACAGATACGCAGTATTTT.

This rearrangement joins TRBV29-1 to TRBJ2-3, with 7 bases that match TRBD2. This CDR3 has 14 amino acids. V was clipped by 7 bases and J by 1 base; unmatched bases: 8. Germline V gene lookup returns CDR1 SQVTM and CDR2 ANQGSEA. In DNA, the CDR3 is TGCAGCGCCCCTAGGGAGGGTGGCACAGATACGCAGTATTTT. Translation: CSAPREGGTDTQYF.

This chain connects TRBV19 to TRBJ2-7, with TRBD2 matching over 9 bases. J lost 4 bases, V lost 7 bases, and 5 bases had no gene match. The CDR3 contains 13 residues. The germline V gene has CDR1 LNHDA and CDR2 SQIVND (reference sequence). The CDR3 nucleotides read TGTGCCAGTACGAGCGGGGGGATTTACGAGCAGTACTTC. Its protein product is CASTSGGIYEQYF.

The chain recombines TRBV2 with TRBJ2-5, with 9 bases fitting TRBD1. The assigned J gene may be wrong: the sequence end matches TRBJ2-7 better. Germline V gives CDR1 SNHLY, CDR2 FYNNEI. This CDR3 region has 16 residues. The CDR3 sequence: CASSQRGTGRSYEQYF. As DNA, the CDR3 is TGTGCCAGCAGCCAGCGAGGGACAGGGAGGAGCTACGAGCAGTACTTC.

The chain employs TRBV19 and TRBJ2-5, with 7 nucleotides matching TRBD1. The CDR3 runs 13 residues. The ends lost 6 bases at V and 9 bases at J; junction bases unmatched: 10. CDR1 and CDR2 from the germline V gene are LNHDA and SQIVND (reference sequence). DNA of the CDR3: TGTGCCAGTAGGTACCGGGACAGTGGGTCCCAGTACTTC. Protein: CASRYRDSGSQYF.

The genes are TRBV15 and TRBJ2-2; 10 bases are a match to TRBD1. CDR1 is LNHNV and CDR2 is YYDKDF in the germline V gene (reference sequence). The V gene end was trimmed by 5 bases and the J gene end by 7 bases; junction bases not matched to a gene: 4. The CDR3 length is 14 residues. The CDR3 coding sequence is TGTGCCACCAGCCCGACAGGGGGCGTCGGGGAGCTGTTTTTT. It codes for CATSPTGGVGELFF.

The chain couples TRBV21-1 to TRBJ2-1; no DNA check was done on the table's D call, TRBD1. TRBV21-1 is classified as a pseudogene. The CDR3 contains 20 residues. The CDR3 DNA follows: TGTGCCAGCAGATTCCTGAGGGCAGGGGGGCTCCTCCCTTCCTACAATGAGCAGTTCTTC. This gives the protein CASRFLRAGGLLPSYNEQFF.

The rearrangement joins TRBV7-8 to TRBJ1-3; 9 positions agree with TRBD1. V shed 0 bases and J 4 bases; nucleotides not matched to a gene: 10. Germline CDR1 is SGHVS and CDR2 is FQNEAQ. The CDR3 has 18 amino acids. The CDR3 reads CASSLANLGTGSGNTIYF. The CDR3 DNA reads as TGTGCCAGCAGCTTAGCCAATCTCGGGACAGGGTCCGGAAACACCATATATTTT.

The rearrangement joins TRBV19 to TRBJ2-6; no definite D call. The CDR3 totals 14 residues. Germline assignment: CDR1 LNHDA and CDR2 SQIVND (reference sequence). V was shortened by 3 bases and J by 3 bases, with 6 bases between the two germline ends. CDR3 DNA: TGTGCCAGTAGTATCGCCAGTGGGGCCAACGTCCTGACTTTC. Translation gives CASSIASGANVLTF.

The chain employs TRBV5-1 and TRBJ1-1, with D possibly being TRBD1 (5 bases). Germline V CDR1 and CDR2: SGHRS, YFSETQ. V was shortened by 1 base and J by 1 base, with 11 bases between the two germline ends. This CDR3 has 15 amino acids. The CDR3 sequence is CASSLMGGGNTEAFF. The DNA for the CDR3 is TGCGCCAGCAGCTTGATGGGGGGTGGGAACACTGAAGCTTTCTTT.

V and J are TRBV4-2 and TRBJ2-3, with TRBD2 as a possible D gene (5 bases). Germline V lookup: CDR1 LGHNA, CDR2 YNFKEQ. The CDR3 covers 15 residues. V shed 0 bases and J shed 0 bases, with 7 bases lying between them. The CDR3 loop is CASSQESGSTDTQYF. DNA for the CDR3: TGTGCCAGCAGCCAAGAAAGCGGAAGCACAGATACGCAGTATTTT.

The V and J genes are TRBV11-2 and TRBJ2-3, with 11 nucleotides matching TRBD2. Germline V lookup: CDR1 SGHAT, CDR2 FQNNGV. The CDR3 spans 19 residues. J was trimmed by 0 bases and V by 3 bases; bases with no gene match: 11. CDR3 region: CASSFASGGPTSSTDTQYF. In DNA form, the CDR3 reads TGTGCCAGCAGCTTTGCTAGCGGGGGGCCCACCTCTAGCACAGATACGCAGTATTTT.